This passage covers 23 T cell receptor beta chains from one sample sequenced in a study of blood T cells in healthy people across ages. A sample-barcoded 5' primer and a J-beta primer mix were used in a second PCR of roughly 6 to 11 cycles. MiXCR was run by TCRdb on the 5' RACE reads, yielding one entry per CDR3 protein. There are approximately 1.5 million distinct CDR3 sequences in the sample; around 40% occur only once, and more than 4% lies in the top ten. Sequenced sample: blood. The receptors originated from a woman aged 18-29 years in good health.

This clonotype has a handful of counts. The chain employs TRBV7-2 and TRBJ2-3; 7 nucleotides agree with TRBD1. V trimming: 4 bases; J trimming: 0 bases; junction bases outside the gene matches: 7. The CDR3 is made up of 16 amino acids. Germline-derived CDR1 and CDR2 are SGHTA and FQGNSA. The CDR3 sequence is CASSYGDSFSTDTQYF. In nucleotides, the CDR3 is TGTGCCAGCAGCTATGGGGACAGCTTTAGCACAGATACGCAGTATTTT.

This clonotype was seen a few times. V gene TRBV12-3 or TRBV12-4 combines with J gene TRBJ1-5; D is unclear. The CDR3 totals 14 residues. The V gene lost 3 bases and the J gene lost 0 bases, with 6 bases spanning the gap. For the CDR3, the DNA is TGTGCCAGCAGTTTTGTACCTAGCAATCAGCCCCAGCATTTT. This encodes CASSFVPSNQPQHF.

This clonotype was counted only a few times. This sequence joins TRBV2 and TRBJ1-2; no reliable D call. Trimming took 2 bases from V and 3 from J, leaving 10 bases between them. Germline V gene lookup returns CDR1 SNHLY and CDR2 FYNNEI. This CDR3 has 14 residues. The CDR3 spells CASSEKVGDYGYTF. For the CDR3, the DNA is TGTGCCAGCAGTGAAAAGGTTGGGGACTATGGCTACACCTTC.

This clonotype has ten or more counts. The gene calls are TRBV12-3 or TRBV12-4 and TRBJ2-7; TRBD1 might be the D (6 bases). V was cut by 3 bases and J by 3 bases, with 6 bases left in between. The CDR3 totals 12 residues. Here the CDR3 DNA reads TGTGCCAGCAGTTTCAGGGGCTACGAGCAGTACTTC. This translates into CASSFRGYEQYF.

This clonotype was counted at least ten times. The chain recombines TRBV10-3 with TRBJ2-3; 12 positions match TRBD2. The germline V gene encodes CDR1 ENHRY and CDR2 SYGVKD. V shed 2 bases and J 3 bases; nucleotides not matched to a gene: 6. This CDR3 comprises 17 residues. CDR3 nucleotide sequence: TGTGCCATCAGTGAGGTGACTAGCGGGGGAGCGACAGATACGCAGTATTTT. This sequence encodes CAISEVTSGGATDTQYF.

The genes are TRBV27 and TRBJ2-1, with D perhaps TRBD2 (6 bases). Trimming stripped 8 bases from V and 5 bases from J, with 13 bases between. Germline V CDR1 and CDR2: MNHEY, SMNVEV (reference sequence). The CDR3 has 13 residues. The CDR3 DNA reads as TGTGCCAGCTGGGGACTGGACCACAATGAGCAGTTCTTC. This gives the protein CASWGLDHNEQFF.

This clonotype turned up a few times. CDR3 amino acids: CASSSKGTSAGYEQYF. DNA for the CDR3: TGTGCCAGCAGCTCCAAAGGCACTAGCGCTGGCTACGAGCAGTACTTC. V is TRBV7-9 and J is TRBJ2-7, with 7 bases fitting TRBD2. Germline V CDR1 and CDR2: SEHNR, FQNEAQ (reference sequence). This CDR3 is 16 amino acids long. Trimming cost V 4 bases and J 3 bases; bases outside gene matches: 12.

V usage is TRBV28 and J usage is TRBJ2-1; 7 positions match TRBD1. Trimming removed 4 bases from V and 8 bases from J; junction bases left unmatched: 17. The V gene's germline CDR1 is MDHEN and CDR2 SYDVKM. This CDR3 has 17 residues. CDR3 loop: CASSSIFGTAWYDEQFF. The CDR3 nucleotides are TGTGCCAGCAGTTCCATCTTTGGGACAGCTTGGTACGATGAGCAGTTCTTC.

CDR3 loop: CATLGGQGIPEAFF. CDR3 nucleotide sequence: TGTGCCACCTTAGGAGGACAGGGGATCCCTGAAGCTTTCTTT. The rearrangement uses TRBV25-1 and TRBJ1-1; 9 bases fit TRBD1. CDR1 MGHDK and CDR2 SYGVNS come from the germline V gene. CDR3 size: 14 residues. The trim removed 10 bases at V and 6 bases at J, leaving 12 bases unmatched.

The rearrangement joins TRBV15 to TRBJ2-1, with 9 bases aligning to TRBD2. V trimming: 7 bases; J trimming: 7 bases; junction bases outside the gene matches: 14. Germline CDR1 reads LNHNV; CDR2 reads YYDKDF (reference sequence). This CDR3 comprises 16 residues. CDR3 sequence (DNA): TGTGCCACCAACCGTGAGGCGGGGGGGCCGGGGAATGAGCAGTTCTTC. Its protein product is CATNREAGGPGNEQFF. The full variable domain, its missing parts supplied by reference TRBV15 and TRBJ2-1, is DAMVIQNPRYQVTQFGKPVTLSCSQTLNHNVMYWYQQKSSQAPKLLFHYYDKDFNNEADTPDNFQSRRPNTSFCFLDIRSPGLGDTAMYLCATNREAGGPGNEQFFGPGTRLTVL.

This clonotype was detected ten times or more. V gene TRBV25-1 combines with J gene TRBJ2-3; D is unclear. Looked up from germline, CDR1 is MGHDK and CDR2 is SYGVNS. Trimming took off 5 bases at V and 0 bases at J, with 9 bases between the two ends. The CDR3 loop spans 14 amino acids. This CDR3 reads CASSSPASTDTQYF. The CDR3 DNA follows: TGTGCCAGCAGTTCCCCAGCTAGCACAGATACGCAGTATTTT.

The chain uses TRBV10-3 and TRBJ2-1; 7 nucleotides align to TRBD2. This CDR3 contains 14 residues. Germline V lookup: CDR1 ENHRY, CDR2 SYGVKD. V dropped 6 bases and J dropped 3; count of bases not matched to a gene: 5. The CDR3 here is CAISPSGDYNEQFF. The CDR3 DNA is TGTGCCATCAGCCCTAGCGGAGACTACAATGAGCAGTTCTTC.

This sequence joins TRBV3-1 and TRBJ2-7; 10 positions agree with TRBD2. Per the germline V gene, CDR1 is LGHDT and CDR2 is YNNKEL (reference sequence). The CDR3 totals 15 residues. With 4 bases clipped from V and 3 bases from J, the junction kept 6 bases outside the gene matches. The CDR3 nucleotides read TGTGCCAGCAGCCGAGCTAGCGGGGGCAACTACGAGCAGTACTTC. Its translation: CASSRASGGNYEQYF.

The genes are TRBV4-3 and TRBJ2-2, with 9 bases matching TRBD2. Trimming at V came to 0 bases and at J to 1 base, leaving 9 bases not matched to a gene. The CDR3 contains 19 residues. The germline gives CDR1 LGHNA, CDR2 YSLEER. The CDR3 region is CASSQDELAGAWNTGELFF. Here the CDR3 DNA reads TGCGCCAGCAGCCAAGATGAACTAGCGGGCGCCTGGAACACCGGGGAGCTGTTTTTT.

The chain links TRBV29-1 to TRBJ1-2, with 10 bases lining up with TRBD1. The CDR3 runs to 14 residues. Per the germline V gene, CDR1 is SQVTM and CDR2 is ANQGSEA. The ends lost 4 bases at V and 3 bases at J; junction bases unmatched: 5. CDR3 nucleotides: TGCAGCGTTGCCCCGACAGGGGGCGACTATGGCTACACCTTC. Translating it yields CSVAPTGGDYGYTF.

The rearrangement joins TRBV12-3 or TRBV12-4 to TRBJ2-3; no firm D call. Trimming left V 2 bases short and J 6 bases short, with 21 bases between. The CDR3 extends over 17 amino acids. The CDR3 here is CASSLKGRARGSDTQYF. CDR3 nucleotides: TGTGCCAGCAGTTTAAAGGGTCGGGCTAGAGGTTCGGATACGCAGTATTTT.

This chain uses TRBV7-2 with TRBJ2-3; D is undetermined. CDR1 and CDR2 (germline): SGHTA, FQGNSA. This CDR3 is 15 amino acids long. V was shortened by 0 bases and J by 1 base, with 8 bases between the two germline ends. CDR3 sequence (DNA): TGTGCCAGCAGCTTAGCCGGTTTTCGCACAGATACGCAGTATTTT. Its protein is CASSLAGFRTDTQYF.

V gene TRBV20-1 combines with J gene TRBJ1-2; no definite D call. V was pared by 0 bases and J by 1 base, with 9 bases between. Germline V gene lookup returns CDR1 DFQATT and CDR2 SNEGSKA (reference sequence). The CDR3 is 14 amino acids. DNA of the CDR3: TGCAGTGCTAGAGATATGGACCATAACTATGGCTACACCTTC. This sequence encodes CSARDMDHNYGYTF.

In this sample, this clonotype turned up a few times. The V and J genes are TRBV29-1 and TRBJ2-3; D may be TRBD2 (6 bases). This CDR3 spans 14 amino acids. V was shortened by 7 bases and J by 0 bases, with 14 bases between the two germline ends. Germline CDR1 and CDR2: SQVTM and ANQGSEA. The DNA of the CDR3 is TGCAGCGAGACCCTTAGCGGCAGCACAGATACGCAGTATTTT. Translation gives CSETLSGSTDTQYF.

CDR3 nucleotide sequence: TGCGCCAGCAGCCCAGGTCGCCCCTACCGGGACAGAATAGTGGATACGCAGTATTTT. Protein: CASSPGRPYRDRIVDTQYF. The rearrangement uses TRBV4-3 and TRBJ2-3; 7 positions match TRBD1. CDR3 length: 19 amino acids. V lost 4 bases, J lost 6 bases, and 22 bases stayed unmatched. Per the germline V gene, CDR1 is LGHNA and CDR2 is YSLEER.

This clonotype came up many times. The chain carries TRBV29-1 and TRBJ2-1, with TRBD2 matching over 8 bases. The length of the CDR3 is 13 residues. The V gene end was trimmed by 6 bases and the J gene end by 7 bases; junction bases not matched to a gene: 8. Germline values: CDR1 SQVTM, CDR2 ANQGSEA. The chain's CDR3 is CSVSGSSENEQFF. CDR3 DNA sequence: TGCAGCGTCAGCGGGAGTTCCGAGAATGAGCAGTTCTTC.

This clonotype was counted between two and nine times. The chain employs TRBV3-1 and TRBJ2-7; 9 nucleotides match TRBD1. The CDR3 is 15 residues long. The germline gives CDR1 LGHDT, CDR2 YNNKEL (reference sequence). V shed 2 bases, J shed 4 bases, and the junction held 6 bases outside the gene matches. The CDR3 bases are TGTGCCAGCAGCCAATTTTCGGGACAGGGATACGAGCAGTACTTC. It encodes CASSQFSGQGYEQYF.

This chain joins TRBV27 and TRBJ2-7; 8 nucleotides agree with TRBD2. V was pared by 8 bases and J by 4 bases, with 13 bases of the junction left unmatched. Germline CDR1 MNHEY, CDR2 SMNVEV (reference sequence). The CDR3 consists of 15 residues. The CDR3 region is CASLSSGTPPYEQYF. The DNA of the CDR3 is TGTGCCAGCTTGAGTAGCGGGACCCCGCCATACGAGCAGTACTTC.